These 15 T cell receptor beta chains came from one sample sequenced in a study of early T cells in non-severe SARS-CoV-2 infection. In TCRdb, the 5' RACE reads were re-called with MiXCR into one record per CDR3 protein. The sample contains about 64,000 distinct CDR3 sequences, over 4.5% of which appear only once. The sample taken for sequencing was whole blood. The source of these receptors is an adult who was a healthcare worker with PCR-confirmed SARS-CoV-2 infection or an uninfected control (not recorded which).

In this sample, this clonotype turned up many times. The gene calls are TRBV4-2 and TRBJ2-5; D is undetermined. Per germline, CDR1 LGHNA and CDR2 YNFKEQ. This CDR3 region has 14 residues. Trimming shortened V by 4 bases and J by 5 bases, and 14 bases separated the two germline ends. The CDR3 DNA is TGTGCCAGCAGCCTCACCCTAGTGGGCGAGACCCAGTACTTC. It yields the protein CASSLTLVGETQYF.

The CDR3 DNA follows: TGTGCCAGCAGCTTAAGTCACAGGGGGTACGAGCAGTACTTC. Translated: CASSLSHRGYEQYF. The V and J genes are TRBV7-3 and TRBJ2-7, with 8 positions matching TRBD1. Losses at the gene ends were 1 base for V and 4 bases for J; bases not matched to a gene: 3. In germline, CDR1 is SGHTA, CDR2 FQGTGA. The CDR3 contains 14 residues.

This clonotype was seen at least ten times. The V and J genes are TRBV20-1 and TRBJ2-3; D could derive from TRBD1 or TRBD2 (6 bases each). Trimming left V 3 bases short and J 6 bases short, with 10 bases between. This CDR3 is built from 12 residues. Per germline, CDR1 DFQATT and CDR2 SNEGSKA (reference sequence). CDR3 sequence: CSASTGGDTQYF. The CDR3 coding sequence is TGCAGTGCTAGCACCGGGGGCGATACGCAGTATTTT.

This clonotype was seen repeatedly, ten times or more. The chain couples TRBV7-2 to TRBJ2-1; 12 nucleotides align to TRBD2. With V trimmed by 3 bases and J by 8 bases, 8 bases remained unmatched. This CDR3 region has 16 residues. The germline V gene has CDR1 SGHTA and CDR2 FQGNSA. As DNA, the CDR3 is TGTGCCAGCAGCTTCGGACTAGCGGGGTCCCCTTATGAGCAGTTCTTC. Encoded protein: CASSFGLAGSPYEQFF.

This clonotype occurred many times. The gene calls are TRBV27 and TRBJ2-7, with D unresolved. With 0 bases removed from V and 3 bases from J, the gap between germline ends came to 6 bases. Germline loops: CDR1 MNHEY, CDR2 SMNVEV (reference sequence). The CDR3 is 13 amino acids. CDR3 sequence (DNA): TGTGCCAGCAGTTTATCGAGAGTCTACGAGCAGTACTTC. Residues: CASSLSRVYEQYF.

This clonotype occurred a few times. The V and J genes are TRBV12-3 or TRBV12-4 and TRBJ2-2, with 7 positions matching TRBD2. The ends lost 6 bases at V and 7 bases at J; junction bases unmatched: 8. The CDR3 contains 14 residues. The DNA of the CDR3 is TGTGCCAGCAGAGGCGGGAGTGTGGTCGGGGAGCTGTTTTTT. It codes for CASRGGSVVGELFF.

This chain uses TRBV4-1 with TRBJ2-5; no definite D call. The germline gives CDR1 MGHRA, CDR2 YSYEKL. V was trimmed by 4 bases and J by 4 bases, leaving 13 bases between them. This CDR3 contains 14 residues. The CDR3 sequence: CASSPLPQIETQYF. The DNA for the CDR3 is TGCGCCAGCAGCCCCCTACCCCAGATAGAGACCCAGTACTTC.

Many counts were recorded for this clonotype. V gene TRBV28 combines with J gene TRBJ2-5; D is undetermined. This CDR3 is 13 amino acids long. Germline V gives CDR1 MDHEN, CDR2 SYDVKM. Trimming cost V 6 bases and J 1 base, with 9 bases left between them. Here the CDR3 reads CASRWQAQETQYF. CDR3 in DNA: TGTGCCAGCAGGTGGCAGGCCCAAGAGACCCAGTACTTC.

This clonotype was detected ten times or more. In DNA, the CDR3 is TGTGCCAGCAGCTCCCTCACAGATACGCAGTATTTT. Translating gives CASSSLTDTQYF. This chain links TRBV13 with TRBJ2-3; D is undetermined. The germline V gene has CDR1 PRHDT and CDR2 FYEKMQ (reference sequence). Trimming stripped 4 bases from V and 2 bases from J, with 4 bases between. This CDR3 is built from 12 residues.

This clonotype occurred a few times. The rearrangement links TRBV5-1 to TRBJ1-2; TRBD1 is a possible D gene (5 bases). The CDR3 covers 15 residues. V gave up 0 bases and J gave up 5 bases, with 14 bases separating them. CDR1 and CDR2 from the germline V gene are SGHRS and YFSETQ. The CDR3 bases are TGCGCCAGCAGCTTGGGTGGGGCGCTGTCGTATGGCTACACCTTC. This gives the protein CASSLGGALSYGYTF.

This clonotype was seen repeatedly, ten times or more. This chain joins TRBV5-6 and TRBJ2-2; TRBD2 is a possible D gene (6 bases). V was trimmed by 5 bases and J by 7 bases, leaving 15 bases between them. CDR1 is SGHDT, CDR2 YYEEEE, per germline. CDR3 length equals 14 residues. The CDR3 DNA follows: TGTGCCAGCAGATGGGACCCGGAGGGCGGGGAGCTGTTTTTT. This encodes CASRWDPEGGELFF.

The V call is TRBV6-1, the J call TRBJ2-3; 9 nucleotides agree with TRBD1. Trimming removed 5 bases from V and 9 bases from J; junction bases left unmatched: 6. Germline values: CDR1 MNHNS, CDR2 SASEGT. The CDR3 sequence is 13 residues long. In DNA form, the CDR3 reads TGTGCCAGCAGTTCTGGACAGGGGAGGACGCAGTATTTT. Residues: CASSSGQGRTQYF.

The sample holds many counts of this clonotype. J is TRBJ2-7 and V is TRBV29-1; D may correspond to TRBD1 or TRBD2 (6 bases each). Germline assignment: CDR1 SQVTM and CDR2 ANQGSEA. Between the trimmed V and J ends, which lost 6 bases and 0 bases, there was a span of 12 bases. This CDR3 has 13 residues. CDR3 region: CSVGGGSSYEQYF. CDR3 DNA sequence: TGCAGCGTGGGGGGCGGTAGCTCCTACGAGCAGTACTTC.

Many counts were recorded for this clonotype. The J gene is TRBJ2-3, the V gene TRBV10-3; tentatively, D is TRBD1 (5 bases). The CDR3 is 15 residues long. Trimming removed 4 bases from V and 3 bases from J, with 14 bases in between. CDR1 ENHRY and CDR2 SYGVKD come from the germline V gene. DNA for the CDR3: TGTGCCATCAGTGTGCTAGGGGTAGGAACAGATACGCAGTATTTT. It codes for CAISVLGVGTDTQYF.

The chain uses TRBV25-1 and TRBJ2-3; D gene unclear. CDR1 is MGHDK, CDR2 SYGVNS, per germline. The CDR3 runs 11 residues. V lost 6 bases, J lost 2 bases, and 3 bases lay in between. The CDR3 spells CASRTTDTQYF. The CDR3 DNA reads TGTGCCAGCAGGACCACAGATACGCAGTATTTT.